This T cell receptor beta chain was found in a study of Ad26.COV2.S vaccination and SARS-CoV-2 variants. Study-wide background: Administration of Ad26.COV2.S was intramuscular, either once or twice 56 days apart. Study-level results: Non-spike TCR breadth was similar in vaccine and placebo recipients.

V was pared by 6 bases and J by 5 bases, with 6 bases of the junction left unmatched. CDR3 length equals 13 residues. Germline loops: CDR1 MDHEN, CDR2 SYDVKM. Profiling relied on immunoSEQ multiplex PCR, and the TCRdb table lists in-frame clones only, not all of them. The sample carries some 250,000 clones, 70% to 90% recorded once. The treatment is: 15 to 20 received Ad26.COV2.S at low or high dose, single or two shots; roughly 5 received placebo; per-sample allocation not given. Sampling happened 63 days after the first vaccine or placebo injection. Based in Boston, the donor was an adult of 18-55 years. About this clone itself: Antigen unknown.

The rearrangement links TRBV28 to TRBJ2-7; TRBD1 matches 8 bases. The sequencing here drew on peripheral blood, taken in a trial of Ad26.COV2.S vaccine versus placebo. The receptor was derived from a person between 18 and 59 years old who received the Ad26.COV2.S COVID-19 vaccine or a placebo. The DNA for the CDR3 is TGTGCCAGCAGCTCCCTGGACAGGGACGAGCAGTACTTC. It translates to CASSSLDRDEQYF. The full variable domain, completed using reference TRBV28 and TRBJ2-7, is DVKVTQSSRYLVKRTGEKVFLECVQDMDHENMFWYRQDPGLGLRLIYFSYDVKMKEKGDIPEGYSVSREKKERFSLILESASTNQTSMYLCASSSLDRDEQYFGPGTRLTVT.